The 26 T cell receptor beta chains in this list originate from one sample, sequenced in a study of blood T cell repertoires in COVID-19. Sequencing used immunoSEQ multiplex PCR; TCRdb keeps in-frame clones, though not all of them. The sample yields fewer than 300,000 clones, roughly 88% seen once. Sequenced sample: PBMCs or T cells enriched from blood (not recorded which). The source is a woman aged 40 to 49 with acute COVID-19.

This chain joins TRBV7-3 and TRBJ2-7; 13 bases line up with TRBD2. The CDR3 runs to 15 residues. The germline gives CDR1 SGHTA, CDR2 FQGTGA. The V gene end was trimmed by 5 bases and the J gene end by 3 bases; junction bases not matched to a gene: 4. The CDR3 bases are TGTGCCAGCAGCCAGGGGACTAGCGGGAACTACGAGCAGTACTTC. As protein: CASSQGTSGNYEQYF.

The V gene is TRBV7-3, the J gene TRBJ2-3; D gene unclear. The CDR3 is 13 amino acids. V gave up 3 bases and J gave up 5 bases, with 9 bases separating them. The V gene's germline CDR1 is SGHTA and CDR2 FQGTGA. CDR3 sequence: CASSFDLGDTQYF. The DNA of the CDR3 is TGTGCCAGCAGCTTCGACCTAGGAGATACGCAGTATTTT. Full variable domain (missing parts from reference TRBV7-3 and TRBJ2-3): GAGVSQTPSNKVTEKGKYVELRCDPISGHTALYWYRQSLGQGPEFLIYFQGTGAADDSGLPNDRFFAVRPEGSVSTLKIQRTERGDSAVYLCASSFDLGDTQYFGPGTRLTVL.

This clone was recorded only once. This chain connects TRBV3-1 (or the pseudogene TRBV3-2) to TRBJ1-1; TRBD1 is a possible D gene (6 bases). The CDR3 has 15 residues. Germline loops: CDR1 LGHDT, CDR2 YNNKEL (reference sequence). With 1 base removed from V and 5 bases from J, the gap between germline ends came to 14 bases. DNA of the CDR3: TGTGCCAGCAGCCAAGGACCGACAGGTAGGACTGAAGCTTTCTTT. This translates into CASSQGPTGRTEAFF.

The rearrangement uses TRBV9 and TRBJ1-3; a possible D gene is TRBD1 (5 bases). V shed 0 bases and J shed 2 bases, with 9 bases lying between them. From germline, CDR1 is SGDLS and CDR2 YYNGEE. The CDR3 loop spans 15 amino acids. This CDR3 reads CASSVAMGPGNTIYF. The CDR3 coding sequence is TGTGCCAGCAGCGTAGCTATGGGGCCTGGAAACACCATATATTTT.

This sequence joins TRBV7-9 and TRBJ1-2; 10 bases agree with TRBD1. The CDR3 totals 16 residues. CDR1 and CDR2 from the germline V gene are SEHNR and FQNEAQ (reference sequence). Trimming removed 1 base from V and 5 bases from J; junction bases left unmatched: 7. CDR3 region: CASSLVAGQGLYGYTF. CDR3 DNA sequence: TGTGCCAGCAGCTTAGTGGCGGGACAGGGGTTGTATGGCTACACCTTC.

CDR3: CASTAPQRESVETQYF. The CDR3 DNA follows: TGTGCCAGTACGGCTCCCCAGCGGGAGAGCGTAGAGACCCAGTACTTC. The rearrangement uses TRBV19 and TRBJ2-5; TRBD2 matches at 8 bases. Unmatched junction bases numbered 14, after V lost 7 bases and J lost 4 bases. Germline CDR1 reads LNHDA; CDR2 reads SQIVND (reference sequence). The CDR3 covers 16 residues.

The chain couples TRBV4-1 to TRBJ1-2; D perhaps matches TRBD1 (6 bases). Trimming pared 3 bases from V and 4 bases from J, leaving 9 bases between. Germline CDR1 is MGHRA and CDR2 is YSYEKL. The CDR3 is 13 amino acids. The CDR3 bases are TGCGCCAGCAGCCACGGACAGCTCTATGGCTACACCTTC. Protein product: CASSHGQLYGYTF.

The chain is built from TRBV28 and TRBJ1-6; D may be TRBD1 (5 bases). Trimming removed 3 bases at V and 4 bases at J, with 10 bases between. The CDR3 totals 15 residues. The germline V gene has CDR1 MDHEN and CDR2 SYDVKM. The CDR3 spells CASSFGGLYNSPLHF. The CDR3 DNA reads as TGTGCCAGCAGTTTCGGGGGACTGTATAATTCACCCCTCCACTTT.

This clone was detected only once. The chain is built from TRBV5-1 and TRBJ1-1; TRBD1 is a possible D gene (5 bases). Germline V gene data show CDR1 as SGHRS and CDR2 as YFSETQ. The CDR3 is 15 residues long. V was pared by 4 bases and J by 6 bases, with 19 bases between. CDR3 sequence (DNA): TGCGCCAGCAGCAGCGGGGGAGGCCTAGACTCTGAAGCTTTCTTT. It yields the protein CASSSGGGLDSEAFF.

This chain joins TRBV19 and TRBJ2-3; no definite D call. The CDR3 covers 14 residues. Germline CDR1 and CDR2: LNHDA and SQIVND (reference sequence). V was clipped by 2 bases and J by 2 bases, with 8 bases between them. CDR3 sequence (DNA): TGTGCCAGTAGTATATACAGTGACACAGATACGCAGTATTTT. Amino acids: CASSIYSDTDTQYF.

The chain carries TRBV9 and TRBJ2-7; D remains ambiguous. The CDR3 runs to 13 residues. Trimming removed 0 bases from V and 3 bases from J, with 7 bases in between. Germline CDR1 is SGDLS and CDR2 is YYNGEE. In DNA form, the CDR3 reads TGTGCCAGCAGCGTAGCCCCGGGCTACGAGCAGTACTTC. Its translation is CASSVAPGYEQYF.

The chain has TRBV28 and TRBJ1-5; perhaps TRBD1 as D (6 bases). V was clipped by 2 bases and J by 7 bases, with 18 bases between them. The CDR3 has 16 residues. The V gene's germline CDR1 is MDHEN and CDR2 SYDVKM. CDR3 sequence: CASSLVSVGGRQPQHF. The CDR3 DNA follows: TGTGCCAGCAGTTTAGTATCGGTAGGGGGTCGGCAGCCCCAGCATTTT.

V is TRBV5-1 and J is TRBJ2-1; TRBD1 aligns across 7 bases. CDR3 length equals 14 residues. Trimming at V came to 2 bases and at J to 4 bases, leaving 3 bases not matched to a gene. Germline V gene sequence: CDR1 SGHRS, CDR2 YFSETQ. CDR3 amino acids: CASSFRDSYNEQFF. As DNA, the CDR3 is TGCGCCAGCAGCTTCCGGGACAGTTACAATGAGCAGTTCTTC.

This chain connects TRBV2 to TRBJ2-5; possible D gene TRBD1, 5 bases. Trimming left V 6 bases short and J 1 base short, with 12 bases between. CDR3 length: 14 amino acids. Looked up from germline, CDR1 is SNHLY and CDR2 is FYNNEI. CDR3 coding DNA: TGTGCCAGCAGCGTACAGGCGGTCCAAGAGACCCAGTACTTC. Translating it yields CASSVQAVQETQYF.

The chain joins TRBV2 to TRBJ2-1; 9 bases align to TRBD1. Germline CDR1 reads SNHLY; CDR2 reads FYNNEI. V was pared by 0 bases and J by 1 base, with 1 base of the junction left unmatched. The CDR3 is made up of 16 amino acids. CDR3 protein: CASSEATGGSYNEQFF. The CDR3 DNA follows: TGTGCCAGCAGTGAAGCGACAGGGGGTTCCTACAATGAGCAGTTCTTC. Full variable domain (rest looked up from reference TRBV2 and TRBJ2-1): EPEVTQTPSHQVTQMGQEVILRCVPISNHLYFYWYRQILGQKVEFLVSFYNNEISEKSEIFDDQFSVERPDGSNFTLKIRSTKLEDSAMYFCASSEATGGSYNEQFFGPGTRLTVL.

The chain carries TRBV28 and TRBJ2-7, with TRBD1 matching over 9 bases. Trimming removed 4 bases from V and 8 bases from J; junction bases left unmatched: 6. The CDR3 consists of 13 residues. Germline CDR1 reads MDHEN; CDR2 reads SYDVKM. The CDR3 DNA reads TGTGCCAGCAGTTCAACAGGGGGCCTTCAGCAGTACTTC. Protein: CASSSTGGLQQYF.

V usage is TRBV7-2 and J usage is TRBJ2-1, with TRBD1 identical over 10 bases. Germline CDR1 SGHTA, CDR2 FQGNSA. CDR3 length: 15 amino acids. Germline trimming cut 5 bases from V and 8 bases from J; bases unmatched to any gene: 9. The CDR3 region has the DNA TGTGCCAGCAGCCTAGTAGGGACAGGGGATCATGAGCAGTTCTTC. Translating gives CASSLVGTGDHEQFF.

The rearrangement uses TRBV6-2 or TRBV6-3 and TRBJ2-2; 7 bases match TRBD2. CDR3 length: 15 amino acids. CDR1 and CDR2 (germline): MNHEY, SVGEGT. Trimming removed 2 bases from V and 4 bases from J; junction bases left unmatched: 4. In DNA form, the CDR3 reads TGTGCCAGCAGTTACGAGGGAGGGGCCACCGGGGAGCTGTTTTTT. Protein: CASSYEGGATGELFF.

The sample holds one count of this clone. The chain joins TRBV2 to TRBJ1-4; 9 bases agree with TRBD1. This CDR3 contains 14 residues. CDR1 is SNHLY and CDR2 is FYNNEI in the germline V gene. The V segment lost 6 bases and the J segment 1 base; nucleotides outside the gene matches: 0. CDR3: CASRGQGTNEKLFF. The CDR3 region has the DNA TGTGCCAGCAGGGGACAGGGAACTAATGAAAAACTGTTTTTT.

V and J are TRBV18 and TRBJ2-1, with TRBD2 matching over 8 bases. V lost 6 bases, J lost 7 bases, and 14 bases stayed unmatched. The CDR3 has 16 amino acids. Germline assignment: CDR1 KGHSH and CDR2 LQKENI. CDR3 loop: CASSHLKREGTNEQFF. CDR3 DNA sequence: TGTGCCAGCTCCCACCTTAAACGGGAGGGGACAAATGAGCAGTTCTTC.

The table lists this clone with a few counts. The rearrangement links TRBV7-8 to TRBJ2-1; unclear D gene. V lost 1 base to trimming and J lost 7 bases, with 11 bases between them. The V gene's germline CDR1 is SGHVS and CDR2 FQNEAQ. The CDR3 covers 14 residues. The CDR3 spells CASSLGPSSNEQFF. CDR3 nucleotide sequence: TGTGCCAGCAGCTTAGGGCCTAGTTCAAATGAGCAGTTCTTC.

This clone was recorded once. The chain is built from TRBV2 and TRBJ2-7; possible D gene TRBD1, 5 bases. The CDR3 consists of 12 residues. Germline CDR1 is SNHLY and CDR2 is FYNNEI. V shed 7 bases and J shed 2 bases, with 9 bases lying between them. The CDR3: CASNQGTYEQYF. The CDR3 DNA reads as TGTGCCAGCAACCAGGGTACCTACGAGCAGTACTTC.

The chain has TRBV28 and TRBJ2-7; the match to TRBD1 covers 9 bases. The CDR3 runs 12 residues. Germline CDR1 reads MDHEN; CDR2 reads SYDVKM. Unmatched junction bases numbered 7, after V lost 6 bases and J lost 10 bases. The CDR3 nucleotides are TGTGCCAGCAGCCATGGACAGGGGCACCAGTACTTC. Translated: CASSHGQGHQYF.

The chain joins TRBV7-2 to TRBJ2-3; the D gene is possibly TRBD2 (6 bases). The V gene's germline CDR1 is SGHTA and CDR2 FQGNSA. Trimming shortened V by 5 bases and J by 2 bases, and 14 bases separated the two germline ends. This CDR3 is built from 15 residues. The CDR3 loop reads CASSGNGGNTDTQYF. The CDR3 nucleotides are TGTGCCAGCAGCGGAAACGGCGGGAACACAGATACGCAGTATTTT.

The genes are TRBV19 and TRBJ2-7; D might be TRBD2 (7 bases). The CDR3 contains 15 residues. The germline gives CDR1 LNHDA, CDR2 SQIVND (reference sequence). V was cut by 5 bases and J by 4 bases, with 18 bases left in between. CDR3 bases: TGTGCCAGTAGTCTCTCCGGGGGGCGGGAATACGAGCAGTACTTC. It yields the protein CASSLSGGREYEQYF.

The chain carries TRBV23-1 and TRBJ1-1; TRBD1 matches 9 bases. TRBV23-1 is an open reading frame, and its role is uncertain. CDR3 size: 15 residues. With 10 bases clipped from V and 0 bases from J, the junction kept 9 bases outside the gene matches. CDR3 sequence reads: CATDRGVGMNTEAFF. For the CDR3, the DNA is TGCGCCACGGACAGGGGCGTCGGAATGAACACTGAAGCTTTCTTT.